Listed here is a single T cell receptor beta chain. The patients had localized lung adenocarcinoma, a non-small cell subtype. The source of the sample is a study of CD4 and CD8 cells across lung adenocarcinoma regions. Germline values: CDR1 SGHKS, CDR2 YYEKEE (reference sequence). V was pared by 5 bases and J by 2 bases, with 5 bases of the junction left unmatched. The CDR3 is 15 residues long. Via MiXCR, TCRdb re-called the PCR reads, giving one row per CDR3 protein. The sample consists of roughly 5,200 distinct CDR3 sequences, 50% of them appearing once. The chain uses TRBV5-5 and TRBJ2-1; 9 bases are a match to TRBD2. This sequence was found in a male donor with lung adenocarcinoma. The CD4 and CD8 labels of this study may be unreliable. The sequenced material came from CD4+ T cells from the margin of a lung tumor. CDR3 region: CASRQAGGPYNEQFF. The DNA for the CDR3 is TGTGCCAGCAGACAAGCGGGAGGACCCTACAATGAGCAGTTCTTC.